Listed below are T cell receptor beta chains from one sample, sequenced in a study of T cell responses to AZD1222 COVID-19 vaccine. TCRdb's copy holds only in-frame clones and misses some; the assay was immunoSEQ multiplex PCR. The sample records under 150,000 clones, about 90% being singletons. Sequenced here: peripheral blood, sampled 28 days after the second AZD1222 dose. The receptor source for this set is an adult who received the AZD1222 COVID-19 vaccine. The CDR3 runs from the conserved cysteine through the conserved F or W. The D gene is left open where the match is weak. Clone size is given for some rows only: seen once, a few or many times, or a class if the clone is expanded.

J gene,D gene,V gene,clone size,CDR3 DNA,CDR3 protein
TRBJ2-5,TRBD2,TRBV3-1/TRBV3-2,NA,TGTGCCAGCAGCCAAGTGGGGGGGGGAGAGACCCAGTACTTC,CASSQVGGGETQYF
TRBJ1-6,NA,TRBV4-3,NA,TGCGCCAGCAGCCAAGTGGGGACGAAGGATTCACCCCTCCACTTT,CASSQVGTKDSPLHF
TRBJ2-7,NA,TRBV18,once,TGTGCCAGCGGGACTGTCCCAACCTACGAGCAGTACTTC,CASGTVPTYEQYF
TRBJ1-2,NA,TRBV4-1,NA,TGCGCCAGCAGCCAAAGCGGTGGAGGGGGCTATGGCTACACCTTC,CASSQSGGGGYGYTF
TRBJ2-6,NA,TRBV30,NA,TGTGCCTGGAGTACGACATTTCGCAGCTCTGGGGCCAACGTCCTGACTTTC,CAWSTTFRSSGANVLTF
TRBJ1-1,TRBD1,TRBV27,NA,TGTGCCAGCAGTCCCACAGGGGGCCGAGCTTTCTTT,CASSPTGGRAFF
TRBJ1-1,NA,TRBV11-3,NA,TGTGCCAGCAGCCCGGGGGGGGCAGGGTCCGGGACTGAAGCTTTCTTT,CASSPGGAGSGTEAFF
TRBJ1-2,TRBD1,TRBV30,NA,TGTGCCTGGAGTCCTGGGACAGGACGTGGAAACTATGGCTACACCTTC,CAWSPGTGRGNYGYTF
TRBJ1-2,TRBD1,TRBV19,NA,TGTGCCAGTAGACCACAGGGGACGGCTAACTATGGCTACACCTTC,CASRPQGTANYGYTF
TRBJ2-1,NA,TRBV19,NA,TGTGCCAGTAGTATTTCCTGGCGCCATGAGCAGTTCTTC,CASSISWRHEQFF
TRBJ2-3,NA,TRBV6-2/TRBV6-3,NA,TGTGCCAGCAGTTTTGGGGGCACGAGCACAGATACGCAGTATTTT,CASSFGGTSTDTQYF
TRBJ2-7,TRBD2,TRBV30,few,TGTGCCTGGAGTGTACCTAGCGGGAGAAAAGAGCAGTACTTC,CAWSVPSGRKEQYF
TRBJ1-5,NA,TRBV2,NA,TGTGCCACCTCTGGAGAGGGCTTTAGCAATCAGCCCCAGCATTTT,CATSGEGFSNQPQHF
TRBJ1-1,NA,TRBV27,NA,TGTGCCAGCAGTCTCCGGGAGGCTAGGGCCACTGAAGCTTTCTTT,CASSLREARATEAFF
TRBJ1-1,NA,TRBV19,NA,TGTGCCAGTAGATCCCAAGAGAACACTGAAGCTTTCTTT,CASRSQENTEAFF
TRBJ2-7,TRBD2,TRBV6-5,NA,TGTGCCAGCAGTTATAGCGGGAGTTCCAAATACGAGCAGTACTTC,CASSYSGSSKYEQYF
TRBJ1-3,NA,TRBV6-2/TRBV6-3,NA,TGTGCCAGCAGTTACTCGGACAGTAGAAACACCATATATTTT,CASSYSDSRNTIYF
TRBJ1-6,NA,TRBV7-9,NA,TGTGCCAGCAGCGCCCACGGAATCCATAATTCACCCCTCCACTTT,CASSAHGIHNSPLHF
TRBJ1-1,NA,TRBV9,NA,TGTGCCAGCAGCGCCTATAGCTCTGAAGCTTTCTTT,CASSAYSSEAFF
TRBJ1-6,NA,TRBV27,few,TGTGCCAGCAGGGGTCCAGGGTGGAATTCACCCCTCCACTTT,CASRGPGWNSPLHF
TRBJ2-4,TRBD1,TRBV7-9,once,TGTGCCAGCAGCCAGGGACAGGTAGCCAAAAACATTCAGTACTTC,CASSQGQVAKNIQYF
TRBJ1-1,NA,TRBV19,NA,TGTGCCAGTGGACCGACAGGAGAGAACACTGAAGCTTTCTTT,CASGPTGENTEAFF
TRBJ1-1,NA,TRBV4-3,NA,TGCGCCAGCAGCACTTCTAGGGCCCACCCGGTGGGTTTCTTT,CASSTSRAHPVGFF
TRBJ1-6,TRBD1,TRBV27,NA,TGTGCCAGCAGTTTAAGGGACAGGGAGAATTCACCCCTCCACTTT,CASSLRDRENSPLHF
TRBJ1-3,NA,TRBV19,NA,TGTGCCAGCGGGACTTCTCACTCTGGAAACACCATATATTTT,CASGTSHSGNTIYF
TRBJ2-1,TRBD2,TRBV4-1,NA,TGCGCCAGCAGCCAAGTTACAGCGGGAGATCGGGAGCAGTTCTTC,CASSQVTAGDREQFF
TRBJ2-1,TRBD2,TRBV25-1,NA,TGTGCCAGCAGTGCAGGACTAGCGGGGGGGAGGGAGCAGTTCTTC,CASSAGLAGGREQFF
TRBJ2-1,TRBD1,TRBV5-6,NA,TGTGCCAGCAGCTTGGAAGGGGACAGGGCCCTTTACAATGAGCAGTTCTTC,CASSLEGDRALYNEQFF
TRBJ2-7,NA,TRBV18,NA,TGTGCCAGCTCACCCCCGTCAATGAGCTCCTACGAGCAGTACTTC,CASSPPSMSSYEQYF
TRBJ1-2,NA,TRBV1,once,TGCACCAGCAGCCAAGGGCAGGGGGTAGTCTCTGGCTACACCTTC,CTSSQGQGVVSGYTF
TRBJ1-4,NA,TRBV11-2,once,TGTGCCAGCAGCCTCGGGATCCTGGCAACTAATGAAAAACTGTTTTTT,CASSLGILATNEKLFF
TRBJ2-5,NA,TRBV4-3,NA,TGCGCCAGCAGCCCAGACGGTCTGGGGACCCAGTACTTC,CASSPDGLGTQYF
TRBJ2-1,TRBD1,TRBV5-4,NA,TGTGCCAGCAGCCAGCCGGGACAGGTTTACAATGAGCAGTTCTTC,CASSQPGQVYNEQFF
TRBJ1-1,NA,TRBV2,NA,TGTGCCAGCAGCCGGAACACTGAAGCTTTCTTT,CASSRNTEAFF
TRBJ1-2,NA,TRBV24-1,NA,TGTGCCACCAGTGATTTAACGGTCAACTATGGCTACACCTTC,CATSDLTVNYGYTF